A selection of T cell receptor beta chains follows, all from one sample in a study of T cells in Graves' hyperthyroidism and ophthalmopathy. TCRdb independently ran MiXCR on the multiplex PCR reads; one entry per CDR3 protein. The sample contains approximately 610,000 distinct CDR3 sequences, about 15% of which appear only once. The sample taken for sequencing was blood. The receptors shown here come from a woman aged 40 to 50 with Graves' ophthalmopathy. Each CDR3 is given with its conserved first and last residue.

V gene: TRBV3-1
J gene: TRBJ2-2
CDR3 length: 17
CDR3 protein: CASSQISKWGLPGELFF

V gene: TRBV11-2
J gene: TRBJ1-2
CDR3 length: 15
CDR3 protein: CASSLTEGLTDGYTF

V gene: TRBV4-3
J gene: TRBJ2-7
CDR3 length: 17
CDR3 protein: CASSPKISSQSSYEQYF

V gene: TRBV12-3/TRBV12-4
J gene: TRBJ2-2
CDR3 length: 13
CDR3 protein: CASSLDRVGELFF

V gene: TRBV6-4
J gene: TRBJ2-7
CDR3 length: 18
CDR3 protein: CASSRLGRGPEIFHEQYF

V gene: TRBV6-5
J gene: TRBJ1-4
CDR3 length: 15
CDR3 protein: CASSYTTRGREKLFF

V gene: TRBV7-9
J gene: TRBJ2-5
CDR3 length: 14
CDR3 protein: CASSIGGNQETQYF

V gene: TRBV28
J gene: TRBJ2-7
CDR3 length: 13
CDR3 protein: CAGSSGSVYEQYF

V gene: TRBV28
J gene: TRBJ1-1
CDR3 length: 13
CDR3 protein: CASNSRGDTEAFF

V gene: TRBV6-2/TRBV6-3
J gene: TRBJ2-7
CDR3 length: 13
CDR3 protein: CASRFGGSYEQYF

V gene: TRBV5-1
J gene: TRBJ2-5
CDR3 length: 16
CDR3 protein: CASSPTSGSLQETQYF